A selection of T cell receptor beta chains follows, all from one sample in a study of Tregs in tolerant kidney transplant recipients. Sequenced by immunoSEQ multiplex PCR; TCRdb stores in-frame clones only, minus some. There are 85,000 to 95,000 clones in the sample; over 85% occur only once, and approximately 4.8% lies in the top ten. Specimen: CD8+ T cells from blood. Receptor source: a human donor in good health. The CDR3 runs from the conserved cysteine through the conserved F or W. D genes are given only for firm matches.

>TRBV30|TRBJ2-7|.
TGTGCCTGGAGTGAGGGGGGCCTCGAGCAGTACTTC
CAWSEGGLEQYF
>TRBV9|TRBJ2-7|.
TGTGCCAGCAGCGTATGGGAACAGGTGGGGCAGTACTTC
CASSVWEQVGQYF
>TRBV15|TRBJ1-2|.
TGTGCCACCAGACTACAGACAGAGATTAACTATGGCTACACCTTC
CATRLQTEINYGYTF
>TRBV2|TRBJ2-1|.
TGTGCCAGCAGTGAAAGGGGGACTCGGGAGCAGTTCTTC
CASSERGTREQFF
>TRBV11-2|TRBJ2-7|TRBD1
TGTGCCAGCAGCTCCTTTTCCGGGACAGGTGAATACGAGCAGTACTTC
CASSSFSGTGEYEQYF
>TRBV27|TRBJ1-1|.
TGTGCCAGCAGTTTAGCGCAGGTGAACACTGAAGCTTTCTTT
CASSLAQVNTEAFF
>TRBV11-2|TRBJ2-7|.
TGTGCCAGCAGCTTAGGGGGGGTCTACGAGCAGTACTTC
CASSLGGVYEQYF
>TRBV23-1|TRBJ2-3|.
TGCGCCAGCAGTAAACAGGGCACTAGCACAGATACGCAGTATTTT
CASSKQGTSTDTQYF
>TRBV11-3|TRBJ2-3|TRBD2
TGTGCCAGCAGCTTGGGACTAGCGGGGGGGAAAAGCACAGATACGCAGTATTTT
CASSLGLAGGKSTDTQYF
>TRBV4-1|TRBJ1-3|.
TGCGCCAGCAGCCAGGGGGACGGTTCTGGAAACACCATATATTTT
CASSQGDGSGNTIYF
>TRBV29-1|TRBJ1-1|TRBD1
TGCAGCGGTACTCCCGGGACAGGGGGCTGGGTCACTGAAGCTTTCTTT
CSGTPGTGGWVTEAFF
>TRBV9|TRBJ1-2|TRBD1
TGTGCCAGCAGCGTAGACCACAGGGGGCGCGACTATGGCTACACCTTC
CASSVDHRGRDYGYTF
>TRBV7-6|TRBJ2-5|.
TGTGCCAGCAGCTCTGGGGGGCTAGGAGAGACCCAGTACTTC
CASSSGGLGETQYF
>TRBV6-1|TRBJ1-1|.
TGTGCCAGCAGTGAAGCTTGGGGGCTAGGCACTGAAGCTTTCTTT
CASSEAWGLGTEAFF
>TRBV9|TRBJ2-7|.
TGTGCCAGCGGAGGGGCTCCCGAGCAGTACTTC
CASGGAPEQYF
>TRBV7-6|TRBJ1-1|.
TGTGCCAGCAGCTCATGGCGCCAAGGGGGGGGCACTGAAGCTTTCTTT
CASSSWRQGGGTEAFF
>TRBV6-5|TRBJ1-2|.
TGTGCCAGCAGTTACACAATAGGCGACTATGGCTACACCTTC
CASSYTIGDYGYTF
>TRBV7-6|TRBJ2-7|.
TGTGCCAGCAGCTCTAGATCGGAGCAGTACTTC
CASSSRSEQYF
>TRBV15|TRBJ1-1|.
TGTGCCACCAGCAGAGATTCATGGGCGAACACTGAAGCTTTCTTT
CATSRDSWANTEAFF
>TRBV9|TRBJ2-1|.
TGTGCCAGCAGCGTAGGGCAGGCCAATGAGCAGTTCTTC
CASSVGQANEQFF
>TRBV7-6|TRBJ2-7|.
TGTGCCAGCAGCCCCGGGCCGAGGGACGGCTACGAGCAGTACTTC
CASSPGPRDGYEQYF
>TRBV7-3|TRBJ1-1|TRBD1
TGTGCCAGCAGCTTAACGGGGCCAGGGGGTACTGAAGCTTTCTTT
CASSLTGPGGTEAFF
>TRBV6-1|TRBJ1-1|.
TGTGCCAGCAGTGACACGGGGAGAACTGAAGCTTTCTTT
CASSDTGRTEAFF
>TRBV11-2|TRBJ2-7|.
TGTGCCAGCAGCTTAGTGGGGGCGGACTACGAGCAGTACTTC
CASSLVGADYEQYF
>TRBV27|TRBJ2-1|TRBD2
TGTGCCAGCAGTTTCTCTAGCGGGGAGACCTACAATGAGCAGTTCTTC
CASSFSSGETYNEQFF
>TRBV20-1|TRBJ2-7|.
TGCAGTGCCAGGACAATCTACGAGCAGTACTTC
CSARTIYEQYF
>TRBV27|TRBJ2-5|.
TGTGCCAGCAGTTTATCCTCGGGGTTTCGGACCCAGTACTTC
CASSLSSGFRTQYF
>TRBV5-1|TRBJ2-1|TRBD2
TGCGCCAGCAGTCCCTCCAGCGGGAGGGCCGGGGATGAGCAGTTCTTC
CASSPSSGRAGDEQFF
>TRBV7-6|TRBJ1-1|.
TGTGCCAGCAGCCTGACAGAGGCGGACACTGAAGCTTTCTTT
CASSLTEADTEAFF
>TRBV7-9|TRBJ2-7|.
TGTGCCAGCAGTCCTAGCGCGGGTCCTTCCTACGAGCAGTACTTC
CASSPSAGPSYEQYF
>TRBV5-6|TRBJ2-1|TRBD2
TGTGCCAGCAGCTTGGGGGAGCTAGCGGGGAGCTCCTACAATGAGCAGTTCTTC
CASSLGELAGSSYNEQFF
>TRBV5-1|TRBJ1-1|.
TGCGCCAGCAGCTTGGAAGGGCCTAACACTGAAGCTTTCTTT
CASSLEGPNTEAFF
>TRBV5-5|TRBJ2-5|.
TGTGCCAGCAGCTTGCCCCCTCATGCGGAGACCCAGTACTTC
CASSLPPHAETQYF
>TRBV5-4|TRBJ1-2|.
TGTGCCAGCAGCTCCTCCGGGAGCTATGGCTACACCTTC
CASSSSGSYGYTF
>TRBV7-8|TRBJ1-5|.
TGTGCCAGCAGCCCCCGCCAAATCCAGGGCGGCAATCAGCCCCAGCATTTT
CASSPRQIQGGNQPQHF